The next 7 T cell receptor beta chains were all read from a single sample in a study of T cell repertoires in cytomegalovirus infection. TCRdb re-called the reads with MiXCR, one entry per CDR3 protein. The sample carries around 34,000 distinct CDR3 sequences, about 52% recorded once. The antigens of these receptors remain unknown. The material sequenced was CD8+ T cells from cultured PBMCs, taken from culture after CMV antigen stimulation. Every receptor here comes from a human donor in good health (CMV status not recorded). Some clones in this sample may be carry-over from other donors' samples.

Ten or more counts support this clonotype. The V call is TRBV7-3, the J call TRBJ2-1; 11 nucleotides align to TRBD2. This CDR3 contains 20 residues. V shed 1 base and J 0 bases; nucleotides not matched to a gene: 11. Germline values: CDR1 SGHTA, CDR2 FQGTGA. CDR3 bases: TGTGCCAGCAGCTTAAATGCGGCTAGCGGGAGGTCCAGCTCCTACAATGAGCAGTTCTTC. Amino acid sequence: CASSLNAASGRSSSYNEQFF.

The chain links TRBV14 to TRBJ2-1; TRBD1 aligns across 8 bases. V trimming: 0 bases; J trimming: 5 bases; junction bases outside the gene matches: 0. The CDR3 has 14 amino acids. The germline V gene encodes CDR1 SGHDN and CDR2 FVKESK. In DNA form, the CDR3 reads TGTGCCAGCAGCCAAGAGACAGGGGACAATGAGCAGTTCTTC. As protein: CASSQETGDNEQFF.

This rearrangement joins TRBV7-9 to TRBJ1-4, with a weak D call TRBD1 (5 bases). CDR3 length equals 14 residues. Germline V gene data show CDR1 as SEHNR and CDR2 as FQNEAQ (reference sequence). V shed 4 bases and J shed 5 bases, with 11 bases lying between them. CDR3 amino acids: CASSSGSHNEKLFF. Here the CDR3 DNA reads TGTGCCAGCAGCTCAGGGTCGCACAATGAAAAACTGTTTTTT.

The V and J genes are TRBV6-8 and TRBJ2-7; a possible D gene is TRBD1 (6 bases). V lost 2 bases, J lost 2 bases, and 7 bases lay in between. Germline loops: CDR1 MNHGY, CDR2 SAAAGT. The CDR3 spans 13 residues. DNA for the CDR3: TGTGCCAGCAGTTACGGGACAACCTACGAGCAGTACTTC. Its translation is CASSYGTTYEQYF.

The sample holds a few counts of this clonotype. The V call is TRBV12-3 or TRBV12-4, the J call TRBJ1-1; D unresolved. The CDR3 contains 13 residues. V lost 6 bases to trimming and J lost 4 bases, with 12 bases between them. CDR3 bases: TGTGCCAGCAGACCGGGCCGGAGCACTGAAGCTTTCTTT. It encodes CASRPGRSTEAFF.

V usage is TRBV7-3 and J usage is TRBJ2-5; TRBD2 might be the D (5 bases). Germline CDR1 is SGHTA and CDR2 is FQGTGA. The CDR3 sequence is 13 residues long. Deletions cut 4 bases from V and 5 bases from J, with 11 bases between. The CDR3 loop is CASSSEGRETQYF. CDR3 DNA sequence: TGTGCCAGCAGCTCAGAGGGTAGGGAGACCCAGTACTTC.

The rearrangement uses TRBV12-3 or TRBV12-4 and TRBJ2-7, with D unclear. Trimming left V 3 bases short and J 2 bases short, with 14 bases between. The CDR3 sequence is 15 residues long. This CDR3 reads CASSLRSQSPYEQYF. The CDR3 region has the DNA TGTGCCAGCAGTTTGAGGTCACAGTCTCCCTACGAGCAGTACTTC.